This T cell receptor beta chain emerged from a study of tumor-infiltrating lymphocytes in localized non-small cell lung cancer (dated by TCRdb to 2020 to 2023). Looking at the study overall: Patients whose samples were collected after neoadjuvant chemotherapy, as well as both smokers and never-smokers and several histologies, were included in the cohort. From each patient came resected tumor tissue plus uninvolved lung tissue from that same patient, and the uninvolved lung tissue was described as non-adjacent to the tumor. The same patients underwent several integrated assays, with TCR sequencing performed together with flow cytometry, multiplex immunofluorescence, RNA-seq, exome sequencing and proteomics. In total, the ICON cohort consisted of approximately 140 surgical patients with localized non-small cell lung cancer who had their tumors resected. For 50 to 60 patients, immunoSEQ T-cell fraction was compared between paired tumor and uninvolved lung.

Of note for this clone: This receptor's antigen is unknown. No quality values exist for individual bases; no much larger clone is one base distant.

Paper-wide results and their limitations: Recurrence-free survival showed no association with tumor T-cell fraction from TCR sequencing (p = 0.61). TCRbeta sequencing supported higher T cell infiltration in tumors than in uninvolved lung tissue, consistent with immunofluorescence CD3 counts. Because assay coverage varied across patients depending on available tissue quantity, TCR sequencing was performed for only a subset of the cohort. Different pieces of the same tissue were used for different assays, so technical variation could not be separated from intratumor heterogeneity. TCR-derived T-cell fraction did not differ between the flow cytometry-defined immunotypes IM1 (good prognosis) and IM2 (poor prognosis).

The first patient joined ICON in the first half of 2016, and enrollment wrapped up when the last patient was enrolled in September 2018. A subcohort of 76 patients provided fresh tumor and matched uninvolved tissue for in-depth immune analyses, with TCR sequencing among those analyses. No cell sorting was done, and TCR sequencing was instead run on DNA isolated from bulk tissue. The immunoSEQ assay used for TCR sequencing gave the T-cell fraction in both tumor and uninvolved lung tissue. As for the original processing: In the survival analysis, patients were divided into a high T-cell fraction group (upper tertile) and a low T-cell fraction group (lower two tertiles), and the two groups were compared using a log-rank test. A signed-rank test was used to test paired tumor versus uninvolved lung differences in T-cell fraction. Here the immuneACCESS table is served through TCRdb, limited to in-frame sequences with V and J called. Missing clones are a known gap in these copies; in checked studies unresolved V genes cover under half, and the rest lacks a known reason. The V and J calls and clone size come from that table; D and trimming were worked out from the DNA. The sample records about 12,000 clones, 80% to 90% of which are singletons. The ten biggest clones cover approximately 9.3% of the sample.

Per the germline V gene (reference sequence), MNHEY is the CDR1 and SMNVEV is the CDR2. V sheds 0 bases and J sheds 2 bases, leaving 8 bases between their ends. The CDR3 runs 15 residues from the cysteine to the phenylalanine. Here the CDR3 DNA is all that survives: 45 bases in frame from base 1. The TCR comes from a human donor with non-small cell lung cancer. Input material: lung tumor tissue. The V gene is TRBV27 and the J gene is TRBJ1-3; too little of a D gene remains to name it. DNA sequence: TGTGCCAGCAGTTTATCGATCGGGACTGGAAACACCATATATTTT. Its coded protein is CASSLSIGTGNTIYF.